Below, 29 T cell receptor beta chains from the same sample are listed, as sequenced in a study of T cell clonality in common variable immunodeficiency (dated by TCRdb to between 2014 and 2016). Library method: the immunoSEQ multiplex PCR assay. Not all clones reach the TCRdb copy of this immuneACCESS table, which keeps in-frame sequences only. Checked studies attribute under half of the gap to unresolved V genes and leave the rest unexplained. With about 35,000 clones recorded, this sample contains no clone counted only once. The ten largest make up approximately 9.8% of the sample. Material for sequencing was peripheral blood mononuclear cells. These receptors all stem from a person between 18 and 75 years old in good health.

This clone was recorded many times. The read ends 3 residues early relative to the CDR3; the germline J gene fills the gap. The genes are TRBV7-2 and TRBJ2-5; D ambiguous. CDR1 is SGHTA, CDR2 FQGNSA, per germline. CDR3 length equals 12 residues. V lost 2 bases and J 5 bases, leaving 6 bases between the germline ends. The DNA read from the CDR3 is TGTGCCAGCAGCTTATTCAGGGAGACC. Translating it yields CASSLFRET. The complete CDR3 reads CASSLFRETQYF.

This clone was counted ten times or more. Read coverage stops 3 residues before the CDR3 terminus; the germline J gene supplies the remainder. The chain employs TRBV7-3 and TRBJ2-5, with TRBD1 matching over 11 bases. Looked up from germline, CDR1 is SGHTA and CDR2 is FQGTGA. This CDR3 is 16 amino acids long. The V and J ends lost 4 bases and 4 bases, in that order; junction bases with no gene match: 8. This CDR3 reads CASSSTGTGGIETQYF. The CDR3 DNA, read in part, is TGTGCCAGCAGCTCGACCGGGACAGGGGGGATAGAGACC.

This clone has ten or more counts. The read stops 3 residues short of the end of the CDR3; the missing end is completed from the germline J gene. This chain uses TRBV20-1 with TRBJ2-7, with TRBD2 matching 10 bases. Unmatched junction bases numbered 11, after V lost 3 bases and J lost 3 bases. The CDR3 has 16 amino acids. The germline V gene encodes CDR1 DFQATT and CDR2 SNEGSKA (reference sequence). CDR3: CSASKGLAAQGYEQYF. The covered CDR3 bases are TGCAGTGCTAGCAAAGGACTAGCGGCACAGGGCTACGAG.

This clone was detected many times. The read gets to within 3 residues of the CDR3 end, and the germline J gene fills in the rest. This chain joins TRBV20-1 and TRBJ2-7, with D tentatively TRBD1 (7 bases). Germline V lookup: CDR1 DFQATT, CDR2 SNEGSKA (reference sequence). The CDR3 is 14 residues long. V gave up 7 bases and J gave up 3 bases, with 19 bases separating them. The CDR3 sequence is CSVQTQGGNYEQYF. CDR3 bases read: TGCAGTGTCCAGACGCAGGGGGGAAACTACGAG.

This clone was picked up a small number of times. Sequencing ends 3 residues short of the CDR3 end; the germline J gene provides the rest. The chain has TRBV2 and TRBJ1-1, with a tentative D call TRBD1 (6 bases). The CDR3 is made up of 9 amino acids. Germline-derived CDR1 and CDR2 are SNHLY and FYNNEI. V lost 11 bases and J lost 7, with 8 bases in between. CDR3 DNA, as far as it was read: TGTGCCCGAGGGGGTGAA. Translation gives CARGGE. The full CDR3 is CARGGEAFF.

In this sample, this clone turned up many times. The read falls 3 residues short of the CDR3 end, and the missing part is taken from the germline J gene. The chain has TRBV14 and TRBJ2-7; 11 bases fit TRBD2. The CDR3 covers 15 residues. CDR1 is SGHDN, CDR2 FVKESK, per germline. Trimming took 1 base from V and 2 from J; bases not matched to a gene: 1. The part of the CDR3 DNA that was read is TGTGCCAGCAGCCAAGGTAGCGGGAGGGCCTACGAG. As protein: CASSQGSGRAYE. The full CDR3 protein reads CASSQGSGRAYEQYF.

The sample holds many counts of this clone. The read stops 3 residues short of the end of the CDR3; the missing end is completed from the germline J gene. This chain connects TRBV5-1 to TRBJ2-7, with TRBD2 matching over 13 bases. The germline gives CDR1 SGHRS, CDR2 YFSETQ. The CDR3 is 15 residues long. V was pared by 5 bases and J by 0 bases, with 2 bases of the junction left unmatched. The sequenced CDR3 bases are TGCGCCAGCAGACGGACTAGCGGGAGCTCCTACGAG. Protein sequence: CASRRTSGSSYE. The whole CDR3 sequence reads CASRRTSGSSYEQYF.

This clone appeared many times. Read data end 3 residues before the CDR3 end; the end is taken from the germline J gene. The chain is built from TRBV6-1 and TRBJ2-1; 15 bases fit TRBD2. Trimming at V came to 1 base and at J to 5 bases, leaving 6 bases not matched to a gene. CDR1 and CDR2 from the germline V gene are MNHNS and SASEGT. This CDR3 has 18 residues. The part of the CDR3 DNA that was read is TGTGCCAGCAGTGAAGTAAGGGGACTAGCGGGGGGCCACAATGAG. Amino acids: CASSEVRGLAGGHNE. The CDR3 as a whole reads CASSEVRGLAGGHNEQFF.

This clone was recorded a few times. It may be a read error: a sequence one base away is much more abundant. CDR3 residues: CASRLPLPGQLINQPQYF. CDR3 DNA, as far as it was read: TGTGCCAGCAGATTACCCCTACCGGGACAACTAATCAATCAGCCG. The chain combines TRBV7-4 with TRBJ2-3; TRBD1 is a possible D gene (6 bases). The read comes to an end 3 residues before the CDR3 does, leaving the germline J gene to fill in the end. This CDR3 spans 18 amino acids. Germline V gene sequence: CDR1 SGHVT, CDR2 SQSDAQ.

This clone was detected ten times or more. The read terminates 3 residues ahead of where the CDR3 ends, so the germline J gene completes it. The chain carries TRBV30 and TRBJ2-6, with TRBD1 identical over 9 bases. Germline CDR1 reads GTSNPN; CDR2 reads SVGIG (reference sequence). Losses at the gene ends were 4 bases for V and 0 bases for J; bases not matched to a gene: 7. This CDR3 has 17 amino acids. CDR3 loop: CAWNRDRALSGANVLTF. CDR3 bases read: TGTGCCTGGAACCGGGACAGGGCGCTCTCTGGGGCCAACGTC.

This clone was seen repeatedly, ten times or more. The read halts 3 residues ahead of the CDR3 end, with the missing end drawn from the germline J gene. The gene calls are TRBV19 and TRBJ2-1, with 11 bases that match TRBD2. The trim removed 6 bases at V and 4 bases at J, leaving 5 bases unmatched. Germline assignment: CDR1 LNHDA and CDR2 SQIVND (reference sequence). This CDR3 is 15 amino acids long. The DNA read from the CDR3 is TGTGCCAGTAGACCGGGACTAGCGGTTTACAATGAG. It codes for CASRPGLAVYNE. The complete CDR3 reads CASRPGLAVYNEQFF. The full variable domain, rest sourced from reference TRBV19 and TRBJ2-1, is DGGITQSPKYLFRKEGQNVTLSCEQNLNHDAMYWYRQDPGQGLRLIYYSQIVNDFQKGDIAEGYSVSREKKESFPLTVTSAQKNPTAFYLCASRPGLAVYNEQFFGPGTRLTVL.

This clone showed up many times. The sequenced fragment ends 3 residues before the CDR3 boundary, so the rest is inferred from the germline J gene. The chain combines TRBV7-3 with TRBJ2-1; possible D gene TRBD1, 5 bases. CDR3 length: 15 residues. V was shortened by 2 bases and J by 0 bases, with 8 bases between the two germline ends. Per the germline V gene, CDR1 is SGHTA and CDR2 is FQGTGA. The CDR3 here is CASSLGDSSYNEQFF. Partial CDR3 DNA: TGTGCCAGCAGCTTAGGCGACAGCTCCTACAATGAG.

This clone was detected many times. The read falls 3 residues short of the CDR3 end, and the missing part is taken from the germline J gene. This rearrangement joins TRBV20-1 to TRBJ2-7; TRBD2 might be the D (6 bases). Germline CDR1 DFQATT, CDR2 SNEGSKA (reference sequence). The V end lost 6 bases, the J end lost 0 bases, and 12 bases lay between the germline ends. CDR3 length: 13 amino acids. CDR3 sequence: CSASVSGSYEQYF. The sequenced CDR3 bases are TGCAGTGCCTCGGTTAGCGGCTCCTACGAG.

Only a few counts were recorded for this clone. The DNA ends 3 residues before the CDR3 does, and the rest of the CDR3 is filled in from the germline J gene. This sequence joins TRBV25-1 and TRBJ2-7; no definite D call. Trimming pared 5 bases from V and 2 bases from J, leaving 10 bases between. The CDR3 totals 13 residues. The germline V gene encodes CDR1 MGHDK and CDR2 SYGVNS. The sequenced CDR3 bases are TGTGCCAGCAGTCGCGGCACTACCTACGAG. It is translated as CASSRGTTYE. The CDR3 in its entirety is CASSRGTTYEQYF.

To note about this clone: The read halts 3 residues ahead of the CDR3 end, with the missing end drawn from the germline J gene. The chain links TRBV5-1 to TRBJ2-3, with TRBD2 matching 10 bases. This CDR3 spans 14 amino acids. V lost 9 bases and J lost 5; bases outside the gene matches: 9. Germline values: CDR1 SGHRS, CDR2 YFSETQ. The covered CDR3 bases are TGCGCCACTAAAGGGACTAGCGTTCAAGATACG. Its protein is CATKGTSVQDT. The entire CDR3 reads CATKGTSVQDTQYF.

In regard to this clone: The CDR3 end falls 3 residues outside the read, so it is completed with the germline J gene. The chain couples TRBV2 to TRBJ2-3, with TRBD2 as a possible D gene (6 bases). This CDR3 contains 14 residues. Germline V lookup: CDR1 SNHLY, CDR2 FYNNEI. Trimming took 3 bases from V and 4 from J, leaving 11 bases between them. Incomplete CDR3 DNA: TGTGCCAGCAGTGACGGGACTGGGGCAGATACG. Protein product: CASSDGTGADT. The entire CDR3 sequence reads CASSDGTGADTQYF.

There are a few counts of this clone. CDR3 DNA (partial): TGCAGTGCTAGGGGGACTAGCGGGAATTACAATGAG. As protein: CSARGTSGNYNE. The whole CDR3 is CSARGTSGNYNEQFF. The chain employs TRBV20-1 and TRBJ2-1; 13 bases align to TRBD2. The read is 3 residues too short to cover the CDR3 end, so that end is filled in from the germline J gene. V dropped 3 bases and J dropped 4; count of bases not matched to a gene: 3. Germline-derived CDR1 and CDR2 are DFQATT and SNEGSKA (reference sequence). The CDR3 length is 15 residues.

This clone came up many times. The read gets to within 3 residues of the CDR3 end, and the germline J gene fills in the rest. The chain employs TRBV30 and TRBJ2-5, with 10 positions matching TRBD2. Germline loops: CDR1 GTSNPN, CDR2 SVGIG (reference sequence). The CDR3 runs to 15 residues. V trimming: 2 bases; J trimming: 4 bases; junction bases outside the gene matches: 7. CDR3 sequence reads: CAWSPLSGRSETQYF. The part of the CDR3 DNA that was read is TGTGCCTGGAGTCCCCTTAGCGGGAGGTCAGAGACC. The full variable domain, with the rest looked up from reference TRBV30 and TRBJ2-5, is SQTIHQWPATLVQPVGSPLSLECTVEGTSNPNLYWYRQAAGRGLQLLFYSVGIGQISSEVPQNLSASRPQDRQFILSSKKLLLSDSGFYLCAWSPLSGRSETQYFGPGTRLLVL.

A few counts support this clone. The read ends 3 residues shy of where the CDR3 ends; the end is completed using the germline J gene. This sequence joins TRBV5-3 and TRBJ1-2, with TRBD1 matching over 12 bases. TRBV5-3 is reported as an ORF; its role is uncertain. This CDR3 region has 16 residues. CDR3 DNA, as far as it was read: TGTGCCAGAAGCTTAAGGAGGGACAGGGGGCGAGGAGGC. Translated, it gives CARSLRRDRGRGG. The entire CDR3 protein is CARSLRRDRGRGGYTF.

This clone was counted at least ten times. The sequenced fragment ends 3 residues before the CDR3 boundary, so the rest is inferred from the germline J gene. The chain uses TRBV12-3 or TRBV12-4 and TRBJ2-1; D gene uncertain. CDR3 length: 14 residues. The V end was cut by 1 base, the J end by 3 bases, with 7 bases between. The covered CDR3 bases are TGTGCCAGCAGTTTAGGAGGCGGCTACAATGAG. This sequence encodes CASSLGGGYNE. The complete CDR3 sequence is CASSLGGGYNEQFF.

In this sample, this clone turned up many times. Sequencing ends 3 residues short of the CDR3 end; the germline J gene provides the rest. The chain has TRBV12-3 or TRBV12-4 and TRBJ2-7; the D gene is possibly TRBD2 (5 bases). The CDR3 loop spans 11 amino acids. The ends were cut back, 5 bases at V and 3 bases at J, with 5 bases in the middle. The CDR3 is CASSSGYEQYF. The CDR3 bases that were read are TGTGCCAGCAGTAGCGGCTACGAG.

This clone has only a few counts. The read is 3 residues too short to cover the CDR3 end, so that end is filled in from the germline J gene. This sequence joins TRBV30 and TRBJ1-2; D is undetermined. The germline gives CDR1 GTSNPN, CDR2 SVGIG (reference sequence). This CDR3 region has 14 residues. The covered CDR3 bases are TGTGCCTGGACAAAAGCGGGAGGCACAGATACC. Translating it yields CAWTKAGGTDT. The whole CDR3 region reads CAWTKAGGTDTYTF.

There are many counts of this clone. The read ends 3 residues early relative to the CDR3; the germline J gene fills the gap. The chain carries TRBV19 and TRBJ2-7; 11 bases map to TRBD2. The CDR3 is made up of 18 amino acids. After removal of 5 bases from V and 3 bases from J, the junction contained 15 bases not matched to a gene. Germline CDR1 and CDR2: LNHDA and SQIVND (reference sequence). The sequenced CDR3 bases are TGTGCCAGTAGTGCCGGGACTAGCGGAATAGGGATTTACTACGAG. It encodes CASSAGTSGIGIYYE. Given in full, the CDR3 is CASSAGTSGIGIYYEQYF.

This clone was counted at least ten times. The read stops 3 residues short of the end of the CDR3; the missing end is completed from the germline J gene. The chain links TRBV30 to TRBJ1-6; 8 nucleotides line up with TRBD1. V shed 6 bases and J 9 bases; nucleotides not matched to a gene: 7. The CDR3 covers 13 residues. The V gene's germline CDR1 is GTSNPN and CDR2 SVGIG (reference sequence). CDR3 sequence: CACKGQGSSPLHF. The DNA read from the CDR3 is TGTGCCTGTAAAGGACAGGGTAGTTCACCC.

This clone came up many times. Read sequence stops 3 residues before the CDR3 end, and the germline J gene provides the missing end. The rearrangement joins TRBV19 to TRBJ2-5; tentatively, D is TRBD1 (6 bases). V lost 6 bases to trimming and J lost 4 bases, with 12 bases between them. The germline gives CDR1 LNHDA, CDR2 SQIVND (reference sequence). The CDR3 has 13 amino acids. Incomplete CDR3 DNA: TGTGCCAGTAGCCCCGGGGACACAGAGACC. Amino acids: CASSPGDTET. The CDR3 in its entirety is CASSPGDTETQYF.

This clone was recorded many times. The CDR3 end lies 3 residues beyond the end of the read and is filled in from the germline J gene. This sequence joins TRBV14 and TRBJ2-1; 9 positions agree with TRBD1. The CDR3 runs 15 residues. V shed 3 bases, J shed 8 bases, and the junction held 8 bases outside the gene matches. Per the germline V gene, CDR1 is SGHDN and CDR2 is FVKESK. CDR3 region: CASSHVWGQGYEQFF. Incomplete CDR3 DNA: TGTGCCAGCAGCCACGTGTGGGGACAGGGCTATGAG.

This clone was seen ten or more times. The CDR3 end lies 3 residues beyond the end of the read and is filled in from the germline J gene. J is TRBJ2-4 and V is TRBV6-1; 9 bases align to TRBD2. There are 19 residues in the CDR3. The V gene end was trimmed by 1 base and the J gene end by 1 base; junction bases not matched to a gene: 11. Germline V CDR1 and CDR2: MNHNS, SASEGT. The CDR3 DNA, read in part, is TGTGCCAGCAGTGAAGGAGGCGGGAGGGCCGAATTGGCCAAAAACATT. Translation gives CASSEGGGRAELAKNI. Given in full, the CDR3 is CASSEGGGRAELAKNIQYF.

This clone was counted ten times or more. The DNA ends 3 residues before the CDR3 does, and the rest of the CDR3 is filled in from the germline J gene. The chain recombines TRBV7-2 with TRBJ2-1; TRBD2 aligns across 10 bases. The germline CDR1 and CDR2 sequences are SGHTA and FQGNSA. V shed 0 bases and J 9 bases; nucleotides not matched to a gene: 11. The CDR3 totals 17 residues. This CDR3 reads CASSLAGGGLAGAEQFF. The CDR3 DNA, read in part, is TGTGCCAGCAGCTTAGCGGGGGGAGGTCTAGCGGGAGCTGAG.

Many counts were recorded for this clone. The DNA ends 3 residues before the CDR3 does, and the rest of the CDR3 is filled in from the germline J gene. This sequence joins TRBV18 and TRBJ2-1, with 12 positions matching TRBD2. Germline V lookup: CDR1 KGHSH, CDR2 LQKENI. Trimming removed 5 bases from V and 7 bases from J; junction bases left unmatched: 6. CDR3 size: 15 residues. Incomplete CDR3 DNA: TGTGCCAGCTCAGTGACTAGCGGGAGAGGAAATGAG. Amino acid sequence: CASSVTSGRGNE. The CDR3, in full, reads CASSVTSGRGNEQFF.